The clone carrying this T cell receptor beta chain was observed a few times. This table comes from immunoSEQ multiplex PCR, and its TCRdb copy is limited to in-frame clones, with some not included. The table records roughly 130,000 clones, 80% to 90% of them present only once. The data are from a study of blood T cell repertoires in COVID-19. Study as a whole: The origin of the acute and convalescent COVID-19 samples was the United States, Italy and Spain. From T cells, B-cell-depleted T cells, or PBMCs came the material, which was cDNA or gDNA.

The germline V gene encodes CDR1 MNHEY and CDR2 SVGEGT. J gave up 4 bases and V 2 bases, and 2 bases lay outside the gene matches. The CDR3 has 15 residues. The sequenced sample consisted of peripheral blood. This receptor was obtained from a man aged 55 to 69 with active or convalescent COVID-19. The genes are TRBV6-2 or TRBV6-3 and TRBJ2-5, with 12 bases that match TRBD2. In DNA form, the CDR3 reads TGTGCCAGCAGTTACCCGGGACTAGCGGGAGAGACCCAGTACTTC. It yields the protein CASSYPGLAGETQYF.